This entry concerns a single TCR beta chain. What it binds is unknown. The record originates from a study of post-analysis software for immune sequencing data. Study-level information: Disease courses included relapsing-remitting, secondary progressive and progressive-relapsing multiple sclerosis.

Study results and limitations: About 5 TRBV segments were more frequent in patients than controls; TRBV5-6, TRBV5-1 and TRBV20-1 belonged to this group. There was significantly lower normalized Chao1 diversity in multiple sclerosis patients than in controls.

V shed 4 bases and J shed 11 bases, with 23 bases lying between them. CDR1 and CDR2 from the germline V gene are SEHNR and FQNEAQ (reference sequence). The CDR3 totals 15 residues. Unique molecular identifiers tagged the TCR beta cDNA libraries. TCRdb fed the PCR reads into MiXCR, producing one record per CDR3 protein. The data show hundreds of thousands of distinct CDR3 sequences, with around 27% seen just once and 0.5% to 0.6% held by the top ten. The chain has TRBV7-9 and TRBJ2-5, with D tentatively TRBD2 (5 bases). The sequence was collected from a girl aged 5-17 years with multiple sclerosis. Sequenced sample: blood. Written as DNA, the CDR3 is TGTGCCAGCAGCTCCGAACCGGGGTTAGGGAATGAGCAGTACTTC. Its protein product is CASSSEPGLGNEQYF.